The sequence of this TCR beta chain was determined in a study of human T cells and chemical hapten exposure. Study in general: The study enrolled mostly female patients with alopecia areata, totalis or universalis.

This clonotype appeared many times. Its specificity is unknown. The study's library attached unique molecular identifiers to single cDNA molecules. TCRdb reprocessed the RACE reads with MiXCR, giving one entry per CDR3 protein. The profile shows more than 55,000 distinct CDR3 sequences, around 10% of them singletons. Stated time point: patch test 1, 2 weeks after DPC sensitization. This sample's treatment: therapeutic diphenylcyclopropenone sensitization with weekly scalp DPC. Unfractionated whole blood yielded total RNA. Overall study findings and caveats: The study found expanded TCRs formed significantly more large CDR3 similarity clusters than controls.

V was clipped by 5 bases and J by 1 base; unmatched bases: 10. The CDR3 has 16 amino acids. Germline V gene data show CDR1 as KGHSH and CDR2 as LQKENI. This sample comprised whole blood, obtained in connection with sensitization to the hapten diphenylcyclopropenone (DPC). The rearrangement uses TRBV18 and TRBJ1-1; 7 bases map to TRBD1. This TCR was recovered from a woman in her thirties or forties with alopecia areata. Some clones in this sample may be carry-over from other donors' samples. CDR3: CASSTSTGERNTEAFF. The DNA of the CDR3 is TGTGCCAGCTCAACTAGCACAGGGGAAAGGAACACTGAAGCTTTCTTT.